A selection of T cell receptor beta chains follows, all from one sample in a study of T cell responses to AZD1222 COVID-19 vaccine. The assay was immunoSEQ multiplex PCR, and TCRdb's table has in-frame clones only and misses some. The sample includes some 150,000 clones, approximately 88% of them seen just once. The sample here was peripheral blood, taken on day 0 of AZD1222 vaccination. These receptors were taken from an adult in good health. Each CDR3 is given with its conserved first and last residue. Fields, in order: J gene, D gene, V gene, clone size, CDR3 DNA, CDR3 protein. D genes are given only for firm matches. Size is omitted from some rows. Given values are once, few, many or a class for expanded clones.

j_call: TRBJ1-2
d_call: NA
v_call: TRBV30
clone_size: NA
cdr3_nt: TGTGCCTGGGATACAGGGTATGGCTACACCTTC
cdr3_aa: CAWDTGYGYTF

j_call: TRBJ2-7
d_call: NA
v_call: TRBV6-6
clone_size: NA
cdr3_nt: TGTGCCAGCAGTTACTCGGCCAGGGGCTACGAGCAGTACTTC
cdr3_aa: CASSYSARGYEQYF

j_call: TRBJ1-2
d_call: TRBD1
v_call: TRBV19
clone_size: NA
cdr3_nt: TGTGCCAGTAGTGTGAAACAGGGGGCGGGTGGCTACACCTTC
cdr3_aa: CASSVKQGAGGYTF

j_call: TRBJ2-1
d_call: TRBD1
v_call: TRBV18
clone_size: NA
cdr3_nt: TGTGCCAGCTCGGGAGGACAGGGCGCCAAGTGGGACAATGAGCAGTTCTTC
cdr3_aa: CASSGGQGAKWDNEQFF

j_call: TRBJ1-6
d_call: NA
v_call: TRBV11-2
clone_size: NA
cdr3_nt: TGTGCCAGCAGCGCAGGACAGCTATCGACTTCACCCCTCCACTTT
cdr3_aa: CASSAGQLSTSPLHF

j_call: TRBJ1-3
d_call: NA
v_call: TRBV7-2
clone_size: NA
cdr3_nt: TGTGCCAGCAGCCCGGACAGTATGTTTGGAAACACCATATATTTT
cdr3_aa: CASSPDSMFGNTIYF

j_call: TRBJ2-7
d_call: NA
v_call: TRBV28
clone_size: NA
cdr3_nt: TGTGCCAGCAGTCGACTACCCCGACAGATTGGCGAGCAGTACTTC
cdr3_aa: CASSRLPRQIGEQYF

j_call: TRBJ1-3
d_call: NA
v_call: TRBV5-6
clone_size: NA
cdr3_nt: TGTGCCAGCAGCCTACTAGCATTGGCTGGAAACACCATATATTTT
cdr3_aa: CASSLLALAGNTIYF

j_call: TRBJ1-1
d_call: NA
v_call: TRBV6-5
clone_size: NA
cdr3_nt: TGTGCCAGCAGTTTCGCGATGAACACTGAAGCTTTCTTT
cdr3_aa: CASSFAMNTEAFF

j_call: TRBJ2-3
d_call: NA
v_call: TRBV7-9
clone_size: NA
cdr3_nt: TGTGCCAGCAGCTTCTTTCAAGGGACTAGCACAGATACGCAGTATTTT
cdr3_aa: CASSFFQGTSTDTQYF

j_call: TRBJ2-2
d_call: TRBD1
v_call: TRBV5-4
clone_size: once
cdr3_nt: TGTGCCAGCAGCTATCCGGGACAGGGTAGCACCGGGGAGCTGTTTTTT
cdr3_aa: CASSYPGQGSTGELFF

j_call: TRBJ1-2
d_call: TRBD1
v_call: TRBV2
clone_size: NA
cdr3_nt: TGTGCCAGCAGTGCGGACAGGGGGCCTGTTTCGGGTGGCTACACCTTC
cdr3_aa: CASSADRGPVSGGYTF

j_call: TRBJ1-5
d_call: NA
v_call: TRBV5-5
clone_size: NA
cdr3_nt: TGTGCCAGCAGCCCTACGAGAGGAAATCAGCCCCAGCATTTT
cdr3_aa: CASSPTRGNQPQHF

j_call: TRBJ2-1
d_call: TRBD1
v_call: TRBV2
clone_size: once
cdr3_nt: TGTGCCAGCAGACAACAGGGGGGCCATGAGCAGTTCTTC
cdr3_aa: CASRQQGGHEQFF

j_call: TRBJ1-1
d_call: NA
v_call: TRBV19
clone_size: few
cdr3_nt: TGTGCCAGTAGGCCAGCTGAGGGTCAGGACACTGAAGCTTTCTTT
cdr3_aa: CASRPAEGQDTEAFF

j_call: TRBJ1-6
d_call: NA
v_call: TRBV12-5
clone_size: once
cdr3_nt: TGTGCTAGTGGTCCCCGTGGTGATCCGATGGGGACATACAATTCACCCCTCCACTTT
cdr3_aa: CASGPRGDPMGTYNSPLHF

j_call: TRBJ1-1
d_call: NA
v_call: TRBV7-2
clone_size: once
cdr3_nt: TGTGCCAGCAGCTTAGTGTCGGGAAGAGGAAACACTGAAGCTTTCTTT
cdr3_aa: CASSLVSGRGNTEAFF

j_call: TRBJ2-2
d_call: NA
v_call: TRBV18
clone_size: NA
cdr3_nt: TGTGCCAGCTCACCTACCGGGCCGAGCACCGGGGAGCTGTTTTTT
cdr3_aa: CASSPTGPSTGELFF

j_call: TRBJ2-4
d_call: NA
v_call: TRBV10-1
clone_size: few
cdr3_nt: TGCGCCAGCAGTGTCCCGGGGCCTTTAGCCAAAAACATTCAGTACTTC
cdr3_aa: CASSVPGPLAKNIQYF

j_call: TRBJ1-4
d_call: NA
v_call: TRBV21-1
clone_size: NA
cdr3_nt: TGTGCCAGCACAGGACAGAAATATGAAAAACTGTTTTTT
cdr3_aa: CASTGQKYEKLFF

j_call: TRBJ1-2
d_call: NA
v_call: TRBV19
clone_size: NA
cdr3_nt: TGTGCCAGCCAAAAACTGGATCGAGCTAACTATGGCTACACCTTC
cdr3_aa: CASQKLDRANYGYTF

j_call: TRBJ1-4
d_call: TRBD1
v_call: TRBV6-5
clone_size: NA
cdr3_nt: TGTGCCAGCAGTTGTGACAGGGCAACTAATGAAAAACTGTTTTTT
cdr3_aa: CASSCDRATNEKLFF

j_call: TRBJ2-1
d_call: TRBD2
v_call: TRBV2
clone_size: NA
cdr3_nt: TGTGCCAGCCGACGGACTAGCGAAAACAATGAGCAGTTCTTC
cdr3_aa: CASRRTSENNEQFF

j_call: TRBJ1-1
d_call: TRBD1
v_call: TRBV4-3
clone_size: once
cdr3_nt: TGCGCCAGCAGCCAAACAATTACCAGGGGGTGGGGCACTGAAGCTTTCTTT
cdr3_aa: CASSQTITRGWGTEAFF

j_call: TRBJ1-2
d_call: TRBD1
v_call: TRBV7-9
clone_size: NA
cdr3_nt: TGTGCCAGCAGCTATGGGACAGGGGGTAGCTATGGCTACACCTTC
cdr3_aa: CASSYGTGGSYGYTF

j_call: TRBJ1-1
d_call: NA
v_call: TRBV2
clone_size: NA
cdr3_nt: TGTGCCAGCAGTGAAGGCCCCATTGAAGCTTTCTTT
cdr3_aa: CASSEGPIEAFF

j_call: TRBJ2-7
d_call: TRBD1
v_call: TRBV5-8
clone_size: NA
cdr3_nt: TGTGCCAGCATCCAGGACAGGGTCCGGTCCTACGAGCAGTACTTC
cdr3_aa: CASIQDRVRSYEQYF

j_call: TRBJ1-3
d_call: NA
v_call: TRBV3-1/TRBV3-2
clone_size: NA
cdr3_nt: TGTGCCAGCAGCCAATCCCGGGGGCCTGGAAACACCATATATTTT
cdr3_aa: CASSQSRGPGNTIYF

j_call: TRBJ1-3
d_call: NA
v_call: TRBV12-3/TRBV12-4
clone_size: NA
cdr3_nt: TGTGCCAGCAGCATATTTGGAAACACCATATATTTT
cdr3_aa: CASSIFGNTIYF

j_call: TRBJ1-1
d_call: NA
v_call: TRBV7-3
clone_size: once
cdr3_nt: TGTGCCAGCAGCGGCACAGCAAGCTCTGAAGCTTTCTTT
cdr3_aa: CASSGTASSEAFF

j_call: TRBJ2-7
d_call: NA
v_call: TRBV24-1
clone_size: NA
cdr3_nt: TGTGCCACCAGTGACCCTCGGGACCCTGCAGGGGACGAGCAGTACTTC
cdr3_aa: CATSDPRDPAGDEQYF

j_call: TRBJ1-6
d_call: NA
v_call: TRBV5-8
clone_size: NA
cdr3_nt: TGTGCCAGCAGCCCCCGACAGAATTCACCCCTCCACTTT
cdr3_aa: CASSPRQNSPLHF

j_call: TRBJ1-2
d_call: TRBD1
v_call: TRBV6-2/TRBV6-3
clone_size: few
cdr3_nt: TGTGCCAGCAGTCGCGTAACAGGGGCCTTTAACTATGGCTACACCTTC
cdr3_aa: CASSRVTGAFNYGYTF

j_call: TRBJ2-7
d_call: TRBD2
v_call: TRBV2
clone_size: NA
cdr3_nt: TGTGCCAGCATAAGGGGCGGGAGCTCCTACGAGCAGTACTTC
cdr3_aa: CASIRGGSSYEQYF

j_call: TRBJ1-5
d_call: NA
v_call: TRBV24-1
clone_size: NA
cdr3_nt: TGTGCCACCGCAGGAGACAATCAGCCCCAGCATTTT
cdr3_aa: CATAGDNQPQHF

j_call: TRBJ1-2
d_call: NA
v_call: TRBV6-5
clone_size: NA
cdr3_nt: TGTGCCAGCAGTTACTCGAGGAGCTATGGCTACACCTTC
cdr3_aa: CASSYSRSYGYTF

j_call: TRBJ2-3
d_call: NA
v_call: TRBV21-1
clone_size: NA
cdr3_nt: TGTGCCAGCAGCAAAGACCCCACTAGCGGGGGGCCCCACAAGCGCGCAGATACGCAGTATTTT
cdr3_aa: CASSKDPTSGGPHKRADTQYF